The 5 T cell receptor beta chains listed next were all sequenced from one sample in a study of response to subunit inactivated influenza vaccine. From the RT-PCR reads, TCRdb called clonotypes with MiXCR, one entry per CDR3 protein. This table holds roughly 290,000 distinct CDR3 sequences, less than 25% found once. The sequencing used PBMCs from blood, collected about 20 months after vaccination. The receptors were gathered from a man aged 50 to 75 who received an inactivated influenza vaccine.

The chain is built from TRBV5-4 and TRBJ1-2; TRBD1 matches at 8 bases. Looked up from germline, CDR1 is SGHNT and CDR2 is YYREEE (reference sequence). The CDR3 totals 15 residues. J was trimmed by 3 bases and V by 4 bases; bases with no gene match: 8. CDR3 nucleotide sequence: TGTGCCAGCAGCGCAGGCGCGACAGGGGACTATGGCTACACCTTC. Translated, it gives CASSAGATGDYGYTF.

This clonotype was seen a handful of times. This sequence joins TRBV4-3 and TRBJ2-1; no clear D. The length of the CDR3 is 17 residues. Germline CDR1 is LGHNA and CDR2 is YSLEER. V was shortened by 0 bases and J by 2 bases, with 14 bases between the two germline ends. CDR3 protein: CASSQDPFKETYNEQFF. Here the CDR3 DNA reads TGCGCCAGCAGCCAAGACCCTTTTAAAGAGACCTACAATGAGCAGTTCTTC.

The CDR3 DNA sequence: TGTGCCAGCTCACCACGCGAGGCAGATACGCAGTATTTT. The encoded protein is CASSPREADTQYF. The rearrangement links TRBV18 to TRBJ2-3; no definite D call. Trimming shortened V by 1 base and J by 4 bases, and 6 bases separated the two germline ends. Germline V gene lookup returns CDR1 KGHSH and CDR2 LQKENI. This CDR3 region has 13 residues.

The chain uses TRBV27 and TRBJ1-5; D is perhaps TRBD1 (6 bases). The CDR3 is 14 amino acids. The germline V gene has CDR1 MNHEY and CDR2 SMNVEV (reference sequence). V dropped 5 bases and J dropped 4 bases, with 12 bases sitting between them. DNA of the CDR3: TGTGCCAGCAGTAGTGGGACAACTAATCAGCCCCAGCATTTT. Residues: CASSSGTTNQPQHF.

This clonotype was recorded a few times. CDR3 DNA sequence: TGCAGTGCTAGCCTGGGACAGGCGAACACTGAAGCTTTCTTT. Amino acids: CSASLGQANTEAFF. The rearrangement uses TRBV20-1 and TRBJ1-1; TRBD1 matches 8 bases. The CDR3 totals 14 residues. CDR1 and CDR2 (germline): DFQATT, SNEGSKA (reference sequence). The V gene end was trimmed by 3 bases and the J gene end by 1 base; junction bases not matched to a gene: 4.